This T cell receptor (beta chain) is drawn from a study of beta chain features in type 1 diabetes. General study points: Whatever favoring of shorter templates PCR might show would apply equally to patients and controls. Type 1 diabetes patients had moderately but significantly shorter TCRB CDR3s in all four CD4+ subsets. TCRB repertoires of naive, central memory and Treg cells appeared more similar among patients than among healthy donors.

Notes on this clone: Antigen: not known.

The study reverse transcribed the entire isolated RNA, so it sequenced expressed TCRB transcripts. Generated by immunoSEQ multiplex PCR, the TCRdb table keeps only in-frame clones and is missing some. The sample yields over 200,000 clones, about a tenth seen once. Stem cell-like memory, regulatory, central memory and naive CD4+ cells were sorted via CD45RO/CCR7/CD25/CD127/CD95/CD27. Once sorted, every population was more than 95% pure. CDR3 length equals 14 residues. The germline V gene encodes CDR1 SQVTM and CDR2 ANQGSEA. The germline V and J ends were trimmed by 7 bases and 2 bases, with 18 bases remaining between them.

The TCR sequence derives from a man aged 25 to 45 with type 1 diabetes. The chain links TRBV29-1 to TRBJ2-7; a possible D gene is TRBD1 (9 bases). Sequenced material: naive CD4+ T cells from blood. This chain's CDR3 is CSASGGQGTYEQYF. The CDR3 DNA reads TGCAGCGCCAGCGGGGGACAGGGAACCTACGAGCAGTACTTC.